These 15 T cell receptor beta chains were sequenced from one sample in a study of T cells in Graves' hyperthyroidism and ophthalmopathy. From RNA transcripts, TCR beta CDR3 regions were amplified. HTBI primers drove first-round RT-PCR of the TCR CDR3. TCRdb reprocessed the multiplex PCR reads with MiXCR, giving one entry per CDR3 protein. This sample has about 610,000 distinct CDR3 sequences, with roughly 16% found just once. The sample consisted of blood. The receptors come from a woman aged 40-49 years with Graves' ophthalmopathy.

A few counts support this clonotype. The gene calls are TRBV12-3 or TRBV12-4 and TRBJ1-5; no definite D call. V was cut by 4 bases and J by 0 bases, with 13 bases left in between. The CDR3 runs 16 residues. The CDR3 here is CASSSGRPDSNQPQHF. DNA for the CDR3: TGTGCCAGCAGTTCCGGACGGCCGGATAGCAATCAGCCCCAGCATTTT.

This clonotype appeared many times. The rearrangement uses TRBV5-4 and TRBJ2-2; D uncertain. The germline CDR1 and CDR2 sequences are SGHNT and YYREEE (reference sequence). Trimming cost V 7 bases and J 7 bases, with 11 bases left between them. The CDR3 has 12 residues. CDR3 sequence: CASSLEVGELFF. The DNA for the CDR3 is TGTGCCAGCTCCCTTGAGGTCGGGGAGCTGTTTTTT.

This clonotype was observed at least ten times. The chain is built from TRBV7-9 and TRBJ2-3; 10 positions match TRBD2. Germline assignment: CDR1 SEHNR and CDR2 FQNEAQ (reference sequence). The CDR3 length is 15 residues. With 4 bases clipped from V and 2 bases from J, the junction kept 3 bases outside the gene matches. The CDR3 region is CASSSGLADTDTQYF. CDR3 nucleotides: TGTGCCAGCAGCTCCGGACTAGCGGACACAGATACGCAGTATTTT.

This clonotype was counted ten times or more. The rearrangement links TRBV9 to TRBJ2-3; 10 nucleotides line up with TRBD2. This CDR3 contains 16 residues. V was pared by 1 base and J by 1 base, with 3 bases of the junction left unmatched. Germline CDR1 reads SGDLS; CDR2 reads YYNGEE. The CDR3 nucleotides read TGTGCCAGCAGCGTAACCGGGACTAGCGGCACAGATACGCAGTATTTT. Translation: CASSVTGTSGTDTQYF. Full variable domain (rest looked up from reference TRBV9 and TRBJ2-3): DSGVTQTPKHLITATGQRVTLRCSPRSGDLSVYWYQQSLDQGLQFLIQYYNGEERAKGNILERFSAQQFPDLHSELNLSSLELGDSALYFCASSVTGTSGTDTQYFGPGTRLTVL.

This clonotype turned up a few times. The chain is built from TRBV5-6 and TRBJ2-7; TRBD2 matches 12 bases. The CDR3 is 15 amino acids. The V gene end was trimmed by 5 bases and the J gene end by 3 bases; junction bases not matched to a gene: 6. Germline values: CDR1 SGHDT, CDR2 YYEEEE. The CDR3 region is CASSPGLAGLYEQYF. The CDR3 DNA is TGTGCCAGCAGTCCGGGACTAGCGGGCCTCTACGAGCAGTACTTC.

This chain joins TRBV20-1 and TRBJ2-1; D might be TRBD2 (6 bases). The CDR3 runs 14 residues. V lost 0 bases, J lost 5 bases, and 11 bases lay in between. Germline CDR1 and CDR2: DFQATT and SNEGSKA (reference sequence). The CDR3 protein is CSAREGGLDNEQFF. The DNA for the CDR3 is TGCAGTGCTAGAGAGGGGGGATTGGACAATGAGCAGTTCTTC.

The chain joins TRBV7-9 to TRBJ1-6; D is uncertain. The CDR3 spans 14 residues. V was cut by 3 bases and J by 8 bases, with 11 bases left in between. CDR1 and CDR2 from the germline V gene are SEHNR and FQNEAQ (reference sequence). The CDR3 here is CASSFEREDSPLHF. The CDR3 DNA sequence: TGTGCCAGCAGCTTCGAGCGGGAGGATTCACCCCTCCACTTT.

This clonotype occurred many times. Here the CDR3 reads CASSRGAGGPLVNEQFF. CDR3 nucleotides: TGTGCCAGCAGTCGAGGGGCGGGAGGGCCTCTGGTCAATGAGCAGTTCTTC. The V call is TRBV14, the J call TRBJ2-1, with 9 positions matching TRBD2. The CDR3 runs to 17 residues. Germline loops: CDR1 SGHDN, CDR2 FVKESK. The V gene end was trimmed by 6 bases and the J gene end by 6 bases; junction bases not matched to a gene: 15.

The sample holds many counts of this clonotype. This chain connects TRBV2 to TRBJ2-7, with a weak D call TRBD1 (5 bases). The CDR3 has 16 amino acids. Germline V gene lookup returns CDR1 SNHLY and CDR2 FYNNEI. Trimming removed 1 base at V and 2 bases at J, with 15 bases between. The chain's CDR3 is CASSEEDGAAPYEQYF. The CDR3 nucleotides read TGTGCCAGCAGTGAAGAGGATGGGGCAGCCCCCTACGAGCAGTACTTC. Variable domain in full (rest from reference TRBV2 and TRBJ2-7): EPEVTQTPSHQVTQMGQEVILRCVPISNHLYFYWYRQILGQKVEFLVSFYNNEISEKSEIFDDQFSVERPDGSNFTLKIRSTKLEDSAMYFCASSEEDGAAPYEQYFGPGTRLTVT.

This clonotype has a count of ten or more. The chain links TRBV3-1 to TRBJ2-1; TRBD2 matches at 9 bases. The CDR3 totals 16 residues. The V gene's germline CDR1 is LGHDT and CDR2 YNNKEL (reference sequence). V dropped 1 base and J dropped 4; count of bases not matched to a gene: 5. The CDR3 coding sequence is TGTGCCAGCAGCCAAGTAAGGCTAGCGGGATACAATGAGCAGTTCTTC. Amino acid sequence: CASSQVRLAGYNEQFF.

This clonotype has at least ten counts. The chain employs TRBV5-1 and TRBJ2-3; weak D call: TRBD1 (7 bases). CDR1 is SGHRS and CDR2 is YFSETQ in the germline V gene. Trimming shortened V by 4 bases and J by 2 bases, and 29 bases separated the two germline ends. The CDR3 length is 20 residues. The CDR3 nucleotides read TGCGCCAGCAGCAGCCGGCCCGGGACAGCAGGCGGGATCATCACAGATACGCAGTATTTT. This codes for CASSSRPGTAGGIITDTQYF.

This chain connects TRBV7-9 to TRBJ1-1; tentatively, D is TRBD1 (5 bases). The germline gives CDR1 SEHNR, CDR2 FQNEAQ (reference sequence). V was shortened by 5 bases and J by 2 bases, with 18 bases between the two germline ends. The CDR3 is 16 amino acids. For the CDR3, the DNA is TGTGCCAGCAGCACCCCCCGGGACTTCAAAAACACTGAAGCTTTCTTT. Protein: CASSTPRDFKNTEAFF.

In its sample, this clonotype was seen a few times. CDR3 sequence: CASRNGGSGNQPQHF. DNA for the CDR3: TGTGCCAGCAGAAACGGTGGTTCAGGGAATCAGCCCCAGCATTTT. The genes are TRBV6-2 or TRBV6-3 and TRBJ1-5; D might be TRBD1 (5 bases). The germline V gene has CDR1 MNHEY and CDR2 SVGEGT. Trimming pared 6 bases from V and 4 bases from J, leaving 16 bases between. The length of the CDR3 is 15 residues.

The V and J genes are TRBV2 and TRBJ2-1, with 8 bases aligning to TRBD2. The J segment lost 8 bases and the V segment lost 4 bases, leaving 4 bases of the junction unmatched. In germline, CDR1 is SNHLY, CDR2 FYNNEI. This CDR3 has 13 residues. The chain's CDR3 is CASSATSEDEQFF. Here the CDR3 DNA reads TGTGCCAGCAGTGCGACTAGCGAGGATGAGCAGTTCTTC.

This clonotype has a count of ten or more. The rearrangement joins TRBV11-2 to TRBJ2-1; D gene ambiguous. Deletions cut 0 bases from V and 9 bases from J, with 12 bases between. Germline V gene lookup returns CDR1 SGHAT and CDR2 FQNNGV. CDR3 size: 14 residues. The CDR3: CASSLDRGVGEQFF. CDR3 coding DNA: TGTGCCAGCAGCTTAGATCGTGGGGTAGGTGAGCAGTTCTTC.